The 4 T cell receptor beta chains presented below share a single source sample, sequenced in a study of technical replicates of blood from a few donors. Method: immunoSEQ multiplex PCR; TCRdb's copy keeps in-frame clones and lacks some. This sample has tens of thousands of clones, with 95% to 98% found just once. What was sequenced was T cells isolated from PBMCs. Source of these receptors: a human donor in good health.

This clone was detected only once. V usage is TRBV2 and J usage is TRBJ1-5; a possible D gene is TRBD1 (5 bases). V was pared by 3 bases and J by 5 bases, with 8 bases between. CDR1 SNHLY and CDR2 FYNNEI come from the germline V gene. The CDR3 totals 13 residues. The CDR3 protein is CASSELGDQPQHF. The CDR3 nucleotides are TGTGCCAGCAGTGAGTTAGGGGATCAGCCCCAGCATTTT.

This clone was observed a handful of times. The genes are TRBV7-9 and TRBJ2-7; the D is unclear. Trimming shortened V by 1 base and J by 3 bases, and 10 bases separated the two germline ends. Germline loops: CDR1 SEHNR, CDR2 FQNEAQ (reference sequence). This CDR3 has 14 residues. CDR3 sequence reads: CASSLGSSLYEQYF. CDR3 coding DNA: TGTGCCAGCAGCTTAGGGAGTTCCCTCTACGAGCAGTACTTC.

This clone was picked up one time. The chain links TRBV4-1 to TRBJ2-1, with 7 nucleotides matching TRBD1. Germline CDR1 MGHRA, CDR2 YSYEKL. The junction had 5 bases not matched to a gene; V was cut back by 4 bases and J by 2 bases. The CDR3 covers 15 residues. This CDR3 is CASSLLGQAYNEQFF. CDR3 coding DNA: TGCGCCAGCAGCCTACTAGGACAGGCCTACAATGAGCAGTTCTTC.

The CDR3 DNA is TGCGCCAGCAGTCAATATGACAGGCTCACTGAAGCTTTCTTT. As protein: CASSQYDRLTEAFF. V usage is TRBV23-1 and J usage is TRBJ1-1, with D perhaps TRBD1 (6 bases). TRBV23-1 is annotated as an ORF whose role is uncertain. There are 14 residues in the CDR3. V lost 1 base and J lost 4, with 10 bases in between.